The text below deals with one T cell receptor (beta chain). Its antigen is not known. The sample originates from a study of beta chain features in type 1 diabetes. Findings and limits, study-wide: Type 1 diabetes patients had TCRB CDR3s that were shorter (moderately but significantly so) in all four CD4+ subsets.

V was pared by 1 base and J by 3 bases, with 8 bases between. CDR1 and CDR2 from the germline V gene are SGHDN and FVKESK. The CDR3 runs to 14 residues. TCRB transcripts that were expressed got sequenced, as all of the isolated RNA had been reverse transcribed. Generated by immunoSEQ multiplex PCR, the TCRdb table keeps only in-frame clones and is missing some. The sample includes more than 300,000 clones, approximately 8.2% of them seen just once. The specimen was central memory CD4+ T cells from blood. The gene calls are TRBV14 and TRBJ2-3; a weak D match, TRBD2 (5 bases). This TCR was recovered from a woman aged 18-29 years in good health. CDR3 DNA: TGTGCCAGCAGCCAAGTTGGAGGTACAGATACGCAGTATTTT. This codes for CASSQVGGTDTQYF.